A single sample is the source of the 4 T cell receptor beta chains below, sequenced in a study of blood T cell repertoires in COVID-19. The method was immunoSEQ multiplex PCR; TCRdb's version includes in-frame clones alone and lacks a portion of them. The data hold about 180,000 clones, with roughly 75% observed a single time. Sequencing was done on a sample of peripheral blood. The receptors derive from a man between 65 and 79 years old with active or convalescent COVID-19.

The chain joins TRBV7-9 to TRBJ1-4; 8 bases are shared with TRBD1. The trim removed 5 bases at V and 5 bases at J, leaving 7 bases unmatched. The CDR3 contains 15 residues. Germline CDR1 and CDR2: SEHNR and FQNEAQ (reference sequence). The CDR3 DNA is TGTGCCAGCAGCCTCGACAGGGGACCCAATGAAAAACTGTTTTTT. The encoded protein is CASSLDRGPNEKLFF.

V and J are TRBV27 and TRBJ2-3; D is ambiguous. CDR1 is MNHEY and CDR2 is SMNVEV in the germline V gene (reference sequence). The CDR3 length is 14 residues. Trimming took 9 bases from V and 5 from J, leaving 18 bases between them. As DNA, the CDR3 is TGTGCCAGTAGACTGTCTGAACTTTTAGATACGCAGTATTTT. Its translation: CASRLSELLDTQYF.

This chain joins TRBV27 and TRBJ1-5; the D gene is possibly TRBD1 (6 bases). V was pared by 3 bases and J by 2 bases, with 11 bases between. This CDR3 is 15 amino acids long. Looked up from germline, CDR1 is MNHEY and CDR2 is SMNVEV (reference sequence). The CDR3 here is CASSFRGSRNQPQHF. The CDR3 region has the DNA TGTGCCAGCAGTTTCAGGGGTTCTCGCAATCAGCCCCAGCATTTT.

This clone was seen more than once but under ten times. DNA for the CDR3: TGTGCCAGCAACAGGGGTCTGTATACGCAGTATTTT. Protein: CASNRGLYTQYF. V usage is TRBV28 and J usage is TRBJ2-3; 7 positions match TRBD1. This CDR3 comprises 12 residues. Germline V gene sequence: CDR1 MDHEN, CDR2 SYDVKM. J lost 7 bases, V lost 7 bases, and 5 bases had no gene match.